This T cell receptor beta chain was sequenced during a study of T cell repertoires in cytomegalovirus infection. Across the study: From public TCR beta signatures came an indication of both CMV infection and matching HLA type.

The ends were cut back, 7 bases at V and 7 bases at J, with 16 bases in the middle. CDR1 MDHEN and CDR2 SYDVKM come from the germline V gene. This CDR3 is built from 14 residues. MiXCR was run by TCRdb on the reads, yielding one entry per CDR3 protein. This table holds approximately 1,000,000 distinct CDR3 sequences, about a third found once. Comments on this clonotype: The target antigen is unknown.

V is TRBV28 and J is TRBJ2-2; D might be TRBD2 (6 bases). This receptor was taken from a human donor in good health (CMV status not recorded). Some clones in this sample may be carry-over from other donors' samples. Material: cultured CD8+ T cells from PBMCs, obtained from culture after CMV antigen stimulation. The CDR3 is CASTLGLGDGELFF. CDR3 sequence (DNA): TGTGCCAGCACTCTGGGACTGGGGGACGGGGAGCTGTTTTTT.